One and the same sample provided the 8 T cell receptor beta chains below, sequenced in a study of blood T cell repertoires in COVID-19 (TCRdb year 2020). The method behind the library was the immunoSEQ multiplex PCR assay. TCRdb provides this immuneACCESS table in a form limited to in-frame rearrangements. Some clones are lacking; in checked studies, under half of them reflect an unresolved V gene, and why the rest are absent is not known. Within this sample are roughly 250,000 clones, with 84% of them counted one time only. Together, the top ten hold 1.5% of the sample. The sequenced material came from peripheral blood. The receptors stem from a woman in her 40s who had recovered from COVID-19.

This clone has just a few counts. The chain links TRBV28 to TRBJ2-2, with D unclear. Trimming cost V 8 bases and J 1 base, with 17 bases left between them. CDR1 MDHEN and CDR2 SYDVKM come from the germline V gene. The CDR3 runs 16 residues. CDR3 in DNA: TGTGCCAGCGCGGCGGCAGATCGAGTGAACACCGGGGAGCTGTTTTTT. Translated: CASAAADRVNTGELFF.

The chain employs TRBV6-1 and TRBJ2-7; D call uncertain. The CDR3 sequence is 15 residues long. Per the germline V gene, CDR1 is MNHNS and CDR2 is SASEGT. The V and J ends lost 2 bases and 0 bases respectively, with 11 bases between them. CDR3 sequence (DNA): TGTGCCAGCAGTGAATTTGTCCCCCTCTCCTACGAGCAGTACTTC. Protein sequence: CASSEFVPLSYEQYF.

The chain has TRBV5-6 and TRBJ1-1; D is ambiguous. CDR1 and CDR2 from the germline V gene are SGHDT and YYEEEE. The CDR3 loop spans 14 amino acids. Trimming pared 0 bases from V and 2 bases from J, leaving 8 bases between. The CDR3 DNA follows: TGTGCCAGCAGCTTGGTAGGACTCAACACTGAAGCTTTCTTT. Protein sequence: CASSLVGLNTEAFF.

V and J are TRBV27 and TRBJ2-7; the D gene is possibly TRBD1 (6 bases). V gave up 5 bases and J gave up 13 bases, with 21 bases separating them. The CDR3 consists of 13 residues. From germline, CDR1 is MNHEY and CDR2 SMNVEV (reference sequence). The CDR3 DNA follows: TGTGCCAGCAGTCGGACAGATCGAGCCGTGGGATACTTC. Encoded protein: CASSRTDRAVGYF.

This clone showed up just a few times. The gene calls are TRBV30 and TRBJ2-1; D is ambiguous. The CDR3 has 10 residues. The germline gives CDR1 GTSNPN, CDR2 SVGIG (reference sequence). V was trimmed by 0 bases and J by 10 bases, leaving 4 bases between them. CDR3 loop: CAWSVLEQFF. CDR3 coding DNA: TGTGCCTGGAGTGTCCTGGAGCAGTTCTTC.

With respect to this clone: The sample contains more than one DNA sequence encoding this CDR3. The chain has TRBV3-1 (or the pseudogene TRBV3-2) and TRBJ2-7; 10 positions agree with TRBD2. In germline, CDR1 is LGHDT, CDR2 YNNKEL (reference sequence). The CDR3 contains 15 residues. Trimming at V came to 6 bases and at J to 0 bases, leaving 5 bases not matched to a gene. This CDR3 reads CASRNSGGSSYEQYF. The CDR3 DNA reads TGTGCCAGCAGAAATAGCGGGGGGAGCTCCTACGAGCAGTACTTC.

The chain is built from TRBV30 and TRBJ1-4; TRBD1 matches 7 bases. This CDR3 is built from 14 residues. Germline V CDR1 and CDR2: GTSNPN, SVGIG (reference sequence). With 5 bases clipped from V and 4 bases from J, the junction kept 7 bases outside the gene matches. This CDR3 reads CAWLDRDLNEKLFF. The CDR3 region has the DNA TGTGCCTGGCTCGACAGGGACCTTAATGAAAAACTGTTTTTT.

A few counts support this clone. The sample holds other DNA sequences that translate to the same CDR3. The chain carries TRBV16 and TRBJ1-1, with TRBD1 matching 7 bases. Germline V CDR1 and CDR2: KGHSY, FQNENV. The CDR3 has 13 residues. V gave up 6 bases and J gave up 1 base; unmatched junction bases: 2. CDR3 DNA: TGTGCCAGCAGTCGACAGGGGAACACTGAAGCTTTCTTT. It is translated as CASSRQGNTEAFF.